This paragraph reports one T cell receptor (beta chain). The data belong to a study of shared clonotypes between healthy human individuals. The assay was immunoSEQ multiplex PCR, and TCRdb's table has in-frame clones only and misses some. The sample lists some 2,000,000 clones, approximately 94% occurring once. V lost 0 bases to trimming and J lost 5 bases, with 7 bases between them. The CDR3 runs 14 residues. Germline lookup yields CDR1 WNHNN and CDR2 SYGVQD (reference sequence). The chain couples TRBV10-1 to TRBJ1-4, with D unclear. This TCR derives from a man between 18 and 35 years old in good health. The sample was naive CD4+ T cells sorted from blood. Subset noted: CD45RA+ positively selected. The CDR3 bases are TGCGCCAGCAGTGAGTCGAGTACCAATGAAAAACTGTTTTTT. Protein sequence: CASSESSTNEKLFF.